This T cell receptor beta chain was sequenced during a study of T cells and Merkel cell carcinoma outcomes. The repertoire was sequenced with immunoSEQ multiplex PCR; TCRdb's copy has only in-frame clones and lacks some. The table has just over 15,000 clones, about 90% seen once. Study-wide results and limits: Reportedly, T-cell repertoire with density predicts Merkel cell carcinoma outcomes.

Germline trimming cut 3 bases from V and 2 bases from J; bases unmatched to any gene: 3. Per the germline V gene, CDR1 is SGDLS and CDR2 is YYNGEE. The CDR3 sequence is 14 residues long. Points on this clone: Its antigen is undetermined.

What was sequenced was tumor tissue from Merkel cell carcinoma. This chain connects TRBV9 to TRBJ2-7; 9 bases are a match to TRBD2. This receptor was taken from a human donor with Merkel cell carcinoma. DNA for the CDR3: TGTGCCAGCAGCGCTAGCGGGGTCACCTACGAGCAGTACTTC. This sequence encodes CASSASGVTYEQYF.